The present TCR beta chain was sequenced within a study of blood T cell repertoires in COVID-19. V lost 5 bases and J lost 3; bases outside the gene matches: 9. Germline V CDR1 and CDR2: LNHNV, YYDKDF (reference sequence). This CDR3 has 15 amino acids. The repertoire was sequenced with immunoSEQ multiplex PCR; TCRdb's copy has only in-frame clones and lacks some. This table holds around 270,000 clones, more than 75% found once. Sequenced sample: peripheral blood. The clonotype was recovered from a woman aged 45-60 years with acute or convalescent COVID-19. The V and J genes are TRBV15 and TRBJ1-1; 7 bases line up with TRBD1. CDR3 in DNA: TGTGCCACCAGCGTAACAGGGGCAGGGTACACTGAAGCTTTCTTT. This translates into CATSVTGAGYTEAFF.